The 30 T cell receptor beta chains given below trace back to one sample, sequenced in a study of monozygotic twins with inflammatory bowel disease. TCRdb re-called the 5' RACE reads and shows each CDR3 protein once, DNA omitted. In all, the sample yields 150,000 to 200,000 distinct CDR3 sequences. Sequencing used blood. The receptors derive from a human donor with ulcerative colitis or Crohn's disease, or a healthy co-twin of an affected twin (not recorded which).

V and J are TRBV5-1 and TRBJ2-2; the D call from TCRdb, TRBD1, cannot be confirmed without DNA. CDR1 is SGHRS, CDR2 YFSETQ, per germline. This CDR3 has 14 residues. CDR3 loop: CAGRRDRNTGELFF.

The CDR3 loop reads CASSDPGSNQPQHF. The chain recombines TRBV25-1 with TRBJ1-5; with no DNA, the TCRdb D assignment of TRBD1 cannot be verified. CDR3 size: 14 residues. Germline lookup yields CDR1 MGHDK and CDR2 SYGVNS.

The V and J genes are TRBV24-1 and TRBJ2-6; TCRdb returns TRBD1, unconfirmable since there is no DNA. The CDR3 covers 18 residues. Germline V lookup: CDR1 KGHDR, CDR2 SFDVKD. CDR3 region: CATSDPGTGGSWANVLTF.

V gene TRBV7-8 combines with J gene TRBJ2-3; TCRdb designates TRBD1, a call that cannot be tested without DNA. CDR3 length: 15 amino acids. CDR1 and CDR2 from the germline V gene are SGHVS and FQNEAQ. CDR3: CASSDGQKPTDTQYF. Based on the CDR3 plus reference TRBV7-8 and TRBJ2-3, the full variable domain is GAGVSQSPRYKVAKRGQDVALRCDPISGHVSLFWYQQALGQGPEFLTYFQNEAQLDKSGLPSDRFFAERPEGSVSTLKIQRTQQEDSAVYLCASSDGQKPTDTQYFGPGTRLTVL.

CDR3 sequence reads: CAWSKLANVLTF. The chain recombines TRBV30 with TRBJ2-6. Germline V gene lookup returns CDR1 GTSNPN and CDR2 SVGIG (reference sequence). There are 12 residues in the CDR3.

The CDR3: CASSFRSAGAIHNSPLHF. V is TRBV11-1 and J is TRBJ1-6; the TRBD1 assignment by TCRdb is unverifiable without DNA. The germline CDR1 and CDR2 sequences are SGHAT and FQDESV (reference sequence). The CDR3 is 18 amino acids.

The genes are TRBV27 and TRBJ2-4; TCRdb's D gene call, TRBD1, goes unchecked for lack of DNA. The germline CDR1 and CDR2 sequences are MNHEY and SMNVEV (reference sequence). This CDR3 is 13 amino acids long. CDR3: CASSDRVKNIQYF.

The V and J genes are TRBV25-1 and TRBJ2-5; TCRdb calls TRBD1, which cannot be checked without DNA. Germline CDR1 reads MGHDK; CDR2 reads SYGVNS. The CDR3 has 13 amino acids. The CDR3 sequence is CASSERGGETQYF.

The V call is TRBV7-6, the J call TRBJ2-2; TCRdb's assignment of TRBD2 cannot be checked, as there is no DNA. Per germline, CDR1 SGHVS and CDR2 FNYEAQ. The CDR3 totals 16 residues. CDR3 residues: CASSLGAGDVTGELFF.

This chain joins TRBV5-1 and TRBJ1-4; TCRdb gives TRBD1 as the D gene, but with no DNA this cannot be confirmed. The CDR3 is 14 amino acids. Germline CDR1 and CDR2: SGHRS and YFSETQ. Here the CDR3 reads CASSLPGDSEKLFF.

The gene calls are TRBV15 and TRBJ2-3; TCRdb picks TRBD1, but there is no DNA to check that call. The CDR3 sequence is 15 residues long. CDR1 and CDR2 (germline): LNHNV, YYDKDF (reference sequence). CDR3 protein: CATSRGDREGDTQYF.

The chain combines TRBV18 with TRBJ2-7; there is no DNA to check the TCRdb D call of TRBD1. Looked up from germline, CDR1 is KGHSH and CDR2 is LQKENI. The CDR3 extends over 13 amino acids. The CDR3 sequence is CASSRQGDYEQYF.

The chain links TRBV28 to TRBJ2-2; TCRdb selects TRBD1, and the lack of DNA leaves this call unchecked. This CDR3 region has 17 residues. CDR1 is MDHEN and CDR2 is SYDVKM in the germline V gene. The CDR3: CASTKETGGPGTGELFF.

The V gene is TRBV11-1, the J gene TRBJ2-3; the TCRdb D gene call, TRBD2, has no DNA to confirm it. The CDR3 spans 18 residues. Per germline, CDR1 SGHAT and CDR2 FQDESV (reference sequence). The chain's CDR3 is CASSLVKPASGRTDTQYF.

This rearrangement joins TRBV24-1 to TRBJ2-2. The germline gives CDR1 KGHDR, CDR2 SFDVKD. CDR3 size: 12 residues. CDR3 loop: CATRGNTGELFF.

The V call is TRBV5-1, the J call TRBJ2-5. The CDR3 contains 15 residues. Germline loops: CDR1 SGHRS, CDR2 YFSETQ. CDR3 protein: CASSLAGLFQETQYF.

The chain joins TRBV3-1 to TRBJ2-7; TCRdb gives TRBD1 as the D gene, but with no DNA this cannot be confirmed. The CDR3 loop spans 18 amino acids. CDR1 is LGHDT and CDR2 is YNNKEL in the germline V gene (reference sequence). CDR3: CASSQDRFAGRRSYEQYF.

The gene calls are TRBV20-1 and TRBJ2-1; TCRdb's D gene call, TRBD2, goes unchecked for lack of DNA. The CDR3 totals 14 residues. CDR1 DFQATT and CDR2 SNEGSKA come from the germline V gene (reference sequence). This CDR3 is CSVRTSGLYNEQFF.

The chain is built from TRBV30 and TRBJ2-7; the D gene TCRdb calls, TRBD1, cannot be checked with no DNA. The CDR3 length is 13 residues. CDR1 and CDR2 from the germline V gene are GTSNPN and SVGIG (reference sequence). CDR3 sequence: CAWSPLTPERQYF.

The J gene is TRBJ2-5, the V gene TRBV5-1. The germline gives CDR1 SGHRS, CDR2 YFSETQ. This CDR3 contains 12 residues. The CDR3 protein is CASSLPPETQYF.

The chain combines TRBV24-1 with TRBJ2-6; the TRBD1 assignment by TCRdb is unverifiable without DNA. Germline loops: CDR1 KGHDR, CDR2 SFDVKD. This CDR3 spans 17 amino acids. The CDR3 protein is CATSDWGKGTGANVLTF.

The CDR3 sequence: CASSLVYGWALNTEAFF. The chain links TRBV7-9 to TRBJ1-1. Germline V gives CDR1 SEHNR, CDR2 FQNEAQ (reference sequence). This CDR3 is built from 17 residues.

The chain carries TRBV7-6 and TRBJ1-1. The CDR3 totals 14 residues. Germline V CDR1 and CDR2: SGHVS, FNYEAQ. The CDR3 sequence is CASSLGVWDTEAFF.

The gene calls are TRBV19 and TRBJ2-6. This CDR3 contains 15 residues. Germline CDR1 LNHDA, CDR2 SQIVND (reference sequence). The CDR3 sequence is CASSIDGAGANVLTF.

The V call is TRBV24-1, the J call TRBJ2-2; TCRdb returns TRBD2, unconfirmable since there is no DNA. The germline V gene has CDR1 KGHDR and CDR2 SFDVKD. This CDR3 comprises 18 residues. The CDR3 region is CATSDPAGTSGITGELFF.

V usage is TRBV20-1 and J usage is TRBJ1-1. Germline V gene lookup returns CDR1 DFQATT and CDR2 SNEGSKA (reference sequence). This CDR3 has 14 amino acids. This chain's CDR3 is CSARDSPRNTEAFF.

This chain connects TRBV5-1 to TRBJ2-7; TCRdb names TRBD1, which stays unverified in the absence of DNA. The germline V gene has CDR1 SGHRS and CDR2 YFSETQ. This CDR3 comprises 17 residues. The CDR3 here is CASSSGNRGPFTYEQYF.

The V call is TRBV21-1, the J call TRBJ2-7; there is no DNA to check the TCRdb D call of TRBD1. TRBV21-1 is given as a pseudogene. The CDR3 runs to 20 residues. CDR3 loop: CASSKTPGQGAKRASYEQYF.

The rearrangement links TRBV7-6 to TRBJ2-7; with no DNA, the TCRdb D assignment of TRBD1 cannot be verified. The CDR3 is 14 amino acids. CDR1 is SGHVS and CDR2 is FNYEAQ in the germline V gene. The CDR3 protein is CASSLAQGTYEQYF.

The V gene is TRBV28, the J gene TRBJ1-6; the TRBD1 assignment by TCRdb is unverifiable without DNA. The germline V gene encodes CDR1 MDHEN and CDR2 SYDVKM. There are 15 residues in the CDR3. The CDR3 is CASSSGQGESTPLHF.